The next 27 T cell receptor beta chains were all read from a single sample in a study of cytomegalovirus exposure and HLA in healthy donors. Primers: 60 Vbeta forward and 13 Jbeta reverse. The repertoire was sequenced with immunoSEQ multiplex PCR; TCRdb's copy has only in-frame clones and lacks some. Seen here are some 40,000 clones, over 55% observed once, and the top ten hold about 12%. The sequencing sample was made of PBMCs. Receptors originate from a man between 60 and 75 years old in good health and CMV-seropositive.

The CDR3 nucleotides are TGTGCCAGCAGTTTCCGACAGGGAACTGGCTACACCTTC. It codes for CASSFRQGTGYTF. The chain carries TRBV27 and TRBJ1-2; TRBD1 agrees at 7 bases. This CDR3 is 13 amino acids long. The V and J ends lost 3 bases and 7 bases, in that order; junction bases with no gene match: 5. The V gene's germline CDR1 is MNHEY and CDR2 SMNVEV (reference sequence).

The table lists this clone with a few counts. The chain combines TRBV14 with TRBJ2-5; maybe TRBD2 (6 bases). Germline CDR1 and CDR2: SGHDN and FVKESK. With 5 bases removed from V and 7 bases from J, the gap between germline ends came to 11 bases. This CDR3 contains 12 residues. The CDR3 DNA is TGTGCCAGCAGCGGGAGCGGGTTGACCCAGTACTTC. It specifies CASSGSGLTQYF.

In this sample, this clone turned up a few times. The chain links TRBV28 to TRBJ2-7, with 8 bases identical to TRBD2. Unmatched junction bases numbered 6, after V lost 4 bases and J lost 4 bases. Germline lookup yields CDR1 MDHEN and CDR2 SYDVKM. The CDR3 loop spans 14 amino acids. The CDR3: CASSSTGGAYEQYF. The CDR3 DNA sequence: TGTGCCAGCAGTTCCACCGGGGGGGCGTACGAGCAGTACTTC.

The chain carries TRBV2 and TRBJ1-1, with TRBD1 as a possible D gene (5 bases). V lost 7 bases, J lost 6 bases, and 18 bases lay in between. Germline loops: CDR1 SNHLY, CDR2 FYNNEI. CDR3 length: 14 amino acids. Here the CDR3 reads CASNGLVTGSEAFF. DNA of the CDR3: TGTGCCAGCAACGGCTTGGTTACAGGATCTGAAGCTTTCTTT.

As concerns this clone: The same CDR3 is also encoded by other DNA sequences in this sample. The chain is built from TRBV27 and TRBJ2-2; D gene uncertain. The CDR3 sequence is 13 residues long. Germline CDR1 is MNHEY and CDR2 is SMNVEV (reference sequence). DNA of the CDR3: TGTGCTAGTCATGACTTGAACACCGGGGAGCTGTTTTTT. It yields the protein CASHDLNTGELFF.

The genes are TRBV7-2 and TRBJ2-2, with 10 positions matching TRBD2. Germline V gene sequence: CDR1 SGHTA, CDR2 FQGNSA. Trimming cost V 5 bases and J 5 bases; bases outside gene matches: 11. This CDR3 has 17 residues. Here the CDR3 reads CASSRTSSGSRTGELFF. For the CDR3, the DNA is TGTGCCAGCAGCCGGACGTCTAGCGGGAGCCGGACCGGGGAGCTGTTTTTT.

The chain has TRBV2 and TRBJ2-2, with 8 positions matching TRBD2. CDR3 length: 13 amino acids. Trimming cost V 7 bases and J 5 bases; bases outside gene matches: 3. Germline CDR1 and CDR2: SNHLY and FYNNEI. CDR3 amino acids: CASKAGVTGELFF. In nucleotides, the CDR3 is TGTGCCAGCAAAGCGGGAGTTACCGGGGAGCTGTTTTTT.

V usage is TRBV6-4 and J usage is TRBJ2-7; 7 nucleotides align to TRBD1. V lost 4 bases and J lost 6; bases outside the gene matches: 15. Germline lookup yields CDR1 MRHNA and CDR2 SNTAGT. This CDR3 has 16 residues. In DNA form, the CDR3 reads TGTGCCAGCAGTGCCCAAGAGGGGACAGAAGTAGGCGAGCAGTACTTC. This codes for CASSAQEGTEVGEQYF.

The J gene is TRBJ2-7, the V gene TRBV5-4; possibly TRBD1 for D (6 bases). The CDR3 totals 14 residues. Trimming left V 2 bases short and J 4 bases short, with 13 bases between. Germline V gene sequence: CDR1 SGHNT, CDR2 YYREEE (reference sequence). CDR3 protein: CASSLTGYGYEQYF. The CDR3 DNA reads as TGTGCCAGCAGCTTAACAGGGTATGGTTACGAGCAGTACTTC.

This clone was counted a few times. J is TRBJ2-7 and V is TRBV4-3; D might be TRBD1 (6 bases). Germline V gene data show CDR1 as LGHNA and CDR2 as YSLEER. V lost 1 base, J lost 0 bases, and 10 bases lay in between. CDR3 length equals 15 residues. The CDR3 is CASSQVTGNSYEQYF. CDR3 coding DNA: TGCGCCAGCAGCCAAGTAACAGGGAACTCCTACGAGCAGTACTTC.

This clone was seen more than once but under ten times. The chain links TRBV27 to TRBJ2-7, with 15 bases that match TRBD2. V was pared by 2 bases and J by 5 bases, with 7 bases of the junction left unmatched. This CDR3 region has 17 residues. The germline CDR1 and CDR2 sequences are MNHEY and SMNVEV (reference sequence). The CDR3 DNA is TGTGCCAGCAGTTTAGGTGGTGGACTAGCGGGAGGGGACGAGCAGTACTTC. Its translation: CASSLGGGLAGGDEQYF.

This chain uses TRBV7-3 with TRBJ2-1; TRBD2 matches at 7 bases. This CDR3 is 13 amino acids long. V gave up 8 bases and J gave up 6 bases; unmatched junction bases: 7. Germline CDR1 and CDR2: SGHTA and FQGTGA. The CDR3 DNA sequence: TGTGCCAGCGGAAGGGAGGGTCTCAATGAGCAGTTCTTC. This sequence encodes CASGREGLNEQFF. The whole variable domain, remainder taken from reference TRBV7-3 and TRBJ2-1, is GAGVSQTPSNKVTEKGKYVELRCDPISGHTALYWYRQSLGQGPEFLIYFQGTGAADDSGLPNDRFFAVRPEGSVSTLKIQRTERGDSAVYLCASGREGLNEQFFGPGTRLTVL.

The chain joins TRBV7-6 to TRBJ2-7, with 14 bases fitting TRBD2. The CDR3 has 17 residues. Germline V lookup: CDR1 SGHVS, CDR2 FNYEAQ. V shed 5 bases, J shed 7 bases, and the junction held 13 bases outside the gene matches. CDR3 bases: TGTGCCAGCAGCCCCCGACCGGGACTAGCGGGAGTGGGGGAGCAGTACTTC. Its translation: CASSPRPGLAGVGEQYF.

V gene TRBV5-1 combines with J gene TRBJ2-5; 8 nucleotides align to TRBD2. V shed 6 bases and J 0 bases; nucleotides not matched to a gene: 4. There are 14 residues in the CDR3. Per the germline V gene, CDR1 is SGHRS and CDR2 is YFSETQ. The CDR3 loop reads CASTLLADQETQYF. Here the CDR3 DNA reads TGCGCCAGCACCCTACTAGCGGACCAAGAGACCCAGTACTTC.

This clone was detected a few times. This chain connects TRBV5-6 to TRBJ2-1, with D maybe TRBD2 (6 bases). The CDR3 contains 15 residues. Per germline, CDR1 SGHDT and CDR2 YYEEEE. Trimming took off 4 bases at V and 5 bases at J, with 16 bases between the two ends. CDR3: CASSPDLAKNNEQFF. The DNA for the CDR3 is TGTGCCAGCAGCCCCGACCTAGCGAAGAACAATGAGCAGTTCTTC. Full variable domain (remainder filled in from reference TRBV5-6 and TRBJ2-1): DAGVTQSPTHLIKTRGQQVTLRCSPKSGHDTVSWYQQALGQGPQFIFQYYEEEERQRGNFPDRFSGHQFPNYSSELNVNALLLGDSALYLCASSPDLAKNNEQFFGPGTRLTVL.

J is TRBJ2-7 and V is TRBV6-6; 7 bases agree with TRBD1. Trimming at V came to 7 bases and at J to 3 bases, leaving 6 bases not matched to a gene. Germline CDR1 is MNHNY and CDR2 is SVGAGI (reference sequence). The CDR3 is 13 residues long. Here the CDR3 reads CASTKTGIYEQYF. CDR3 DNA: TGTGCCAGCACCAAGACAGGGATCTACGAGCAGTACTTC.

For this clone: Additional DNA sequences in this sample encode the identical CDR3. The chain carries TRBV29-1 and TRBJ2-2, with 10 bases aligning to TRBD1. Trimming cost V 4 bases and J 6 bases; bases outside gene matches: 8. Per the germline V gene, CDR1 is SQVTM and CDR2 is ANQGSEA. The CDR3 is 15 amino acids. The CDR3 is CSVGGDRGNAGELFF. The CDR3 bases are TGCAGCGTTGGTGGGGACAGGGGTAACGCCGGGGAGCTGTTTTTT.

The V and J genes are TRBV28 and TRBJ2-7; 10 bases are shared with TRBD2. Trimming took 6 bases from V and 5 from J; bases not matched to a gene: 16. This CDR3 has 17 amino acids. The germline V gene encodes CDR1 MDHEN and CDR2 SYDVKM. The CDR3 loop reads CASRNLLAGPSRDEQYF. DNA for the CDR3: TGTGCCAGCAGGAATCTACTAGCGGGACCAAGCCGGGACGAGCAGTACTTC.

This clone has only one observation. CDR3 coding DNA: TGTGCCAGCAGTACGACAACCTATGGCTACACCTTC. This gives the protein CASSTTTYGYTF. The chain is built from TRBV6-6 and TRBJ1-2; no firm D call. Germline loops: CDR1 MNHNY, CDR2 SVGAGI (reference sequence). Between the trimmed V and J ends, which lost 5 bases and 4 bases, there was a span of 8 bases. The CDR3 sequence is 12 residues long.

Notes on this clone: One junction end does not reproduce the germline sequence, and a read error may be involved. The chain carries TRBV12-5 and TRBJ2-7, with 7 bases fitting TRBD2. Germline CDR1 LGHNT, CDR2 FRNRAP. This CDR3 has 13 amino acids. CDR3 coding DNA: TGTGCTAGTGGTTTGGGGTCTGTTGCGGGAGTAGACTTC. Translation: CASGLGSVAGVDF. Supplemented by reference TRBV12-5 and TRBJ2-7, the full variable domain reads DARVTQTPRHKVTEMGQEVTMRCQPILGHNTVFWYRQTMMQGLELLAYFRNRAPLDDSGMPKDRFSAEMPDATLATLKIQPSEPRDSAVYFCASGLGSVAGVDFGPGTRLTVT.

The CDR3 spells CASSLGANNEQYF. The CDR3 DNA follows: TGTGCCAGCAGCTTAGGGGCTAACAACGAGCAGTACTTC. The chain links TRBV7-2 to TRBJ2-7; the D is unclear. Trimming left V 1 base short and J 5 bases short, with 9 bases between. This CDR3 comprises 13 residues. Germline lookup yields CDR1 SGHTA and CDR2 FQGNSA. Full variable domain (outside the CDR3, taken from reference TRBV7-2 and TRBJ2-7): GAGVSQSPSNKVTEKGKDVELRCDPISGHTALYWYRQSLGQGLEFLIYFQGNSAPDKSGLPSDRFSAERTGGSVSTLTIQRTQQEDSAVYLCASSLGANNEQYFGPGTRLTVT.

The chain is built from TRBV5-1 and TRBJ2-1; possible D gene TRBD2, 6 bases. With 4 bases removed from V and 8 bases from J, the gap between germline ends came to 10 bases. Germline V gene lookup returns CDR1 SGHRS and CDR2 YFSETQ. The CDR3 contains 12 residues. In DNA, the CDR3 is TGCGCCAGCAGCCCGCCGGGGGATGAGCAGTTCTTC. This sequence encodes CASSPPGDEQFF.

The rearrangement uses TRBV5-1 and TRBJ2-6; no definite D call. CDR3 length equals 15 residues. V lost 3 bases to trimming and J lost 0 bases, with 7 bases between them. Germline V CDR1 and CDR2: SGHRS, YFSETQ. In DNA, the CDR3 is TGCGCCAGCAGCTCCCCTCTCTCTGGGGCCAACGTCCTGACTTTC. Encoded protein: CASSSPLSGANVLTF.

The CDR3 protein is CSVQEGWEQYF. In nucleotides, the CDR3 is TGCAGCGTTCAGGAGGGGTGGGAGCAGTACTTC. This chain joins TRBV29-1 and TRBJ2-7, with D possibly matching TRBD2 (6 bases). The CDR3 is 11 residues long. The germline V and J ends were trimmed by 5 bases and 7 bases, with 12 bases remaining between them. Germline CDR1 SQVTM, CDR2 ANQGSEA.

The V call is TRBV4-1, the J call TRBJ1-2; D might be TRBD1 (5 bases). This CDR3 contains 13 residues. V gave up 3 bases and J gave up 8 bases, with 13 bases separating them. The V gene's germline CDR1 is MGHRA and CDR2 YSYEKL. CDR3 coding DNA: TGCGCCAGCAGCCATCTTGGGGCCGGAGGCTACACCTTC. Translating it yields CASSHLGAGGYTF.

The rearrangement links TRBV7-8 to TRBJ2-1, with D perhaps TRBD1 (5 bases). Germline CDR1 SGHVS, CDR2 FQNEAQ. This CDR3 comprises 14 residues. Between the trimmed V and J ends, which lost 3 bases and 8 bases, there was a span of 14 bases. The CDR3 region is CASSFLGPRDEQFF. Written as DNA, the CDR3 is TGTGCCAGCAGCTTTTTGGGGCCCCGGGATGAGCAGTTCTTC.

CDR3 DNA: TGCGCCAGCAGCTTGGAAGGAGAGGCAGGGCAGCAGTACTTC. Translation gives CASSLEGEAGQQYF. The gene calls are TRBV5-1 and TRBJ2-7, with a possible D match to TRBD1 (5 bases). Trimming took 0 bases from V and 8 from J, leaving 15 bases between them. The CDR3 length is 14 residues. Germline CDR1 SGHRS, CDR2 YFSETQ.